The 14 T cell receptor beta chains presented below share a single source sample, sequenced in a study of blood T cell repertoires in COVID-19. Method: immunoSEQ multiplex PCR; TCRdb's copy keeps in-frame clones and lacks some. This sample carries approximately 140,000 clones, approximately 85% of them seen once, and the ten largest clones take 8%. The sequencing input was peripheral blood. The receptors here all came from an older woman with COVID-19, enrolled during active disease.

CDR3 loop: CASRRGSGTDTQYF. In nucleotides, the CDR3 is TGTGCCAGCCGGCGGGGATCGGGCACAGATACGCAGTATTTT. The V call is TRBV11-3, the J call TRBJ2-3; possibly TRBD2 for D (6 bases). This CDR3 is built from 14 residues. In germline, CDR1 is SGHNT, CDR2 YENEEA. The V end was cut by 8 bases, the J end by 1 base, with 13 bases between.

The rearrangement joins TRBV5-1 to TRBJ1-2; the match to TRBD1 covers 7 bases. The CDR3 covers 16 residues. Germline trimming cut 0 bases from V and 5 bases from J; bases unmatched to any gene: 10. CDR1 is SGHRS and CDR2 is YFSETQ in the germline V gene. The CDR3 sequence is CASSLVQRAGGYGYTF. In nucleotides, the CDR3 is TGCGCCAGCAGCTTGGTACAACGGGCAGGGGGTTATGGCTACACCTTC.

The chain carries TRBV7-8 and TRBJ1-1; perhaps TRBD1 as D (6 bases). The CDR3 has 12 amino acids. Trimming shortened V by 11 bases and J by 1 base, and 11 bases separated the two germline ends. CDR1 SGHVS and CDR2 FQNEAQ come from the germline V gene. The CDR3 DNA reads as TGTGCCGGCCGGGGGGCGAACACTGAAGCTTTCTTT. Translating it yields CAGRGANTEAFF. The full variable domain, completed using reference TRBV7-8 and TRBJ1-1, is GAGVSQSPRYKVAKRGQDVALRCDPISGHVSLFWYQQALGQGPEFLTYFQNEAQLDKSGLPSDRFFAERPEGSVSTLKIQRTQQEDSAVYLCAGRGANTEAFFGQGTRLTVV.

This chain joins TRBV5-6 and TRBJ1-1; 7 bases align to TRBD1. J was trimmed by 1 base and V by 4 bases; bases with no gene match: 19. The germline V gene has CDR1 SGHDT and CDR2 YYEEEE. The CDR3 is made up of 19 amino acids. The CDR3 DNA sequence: TGTGCCAGCAGCCTCTCCCCGGGACAGAAACTTAAAAGGAACACTGAAGCTTTCTTT. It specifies CASSLSPGQKLKRNTEAFF.

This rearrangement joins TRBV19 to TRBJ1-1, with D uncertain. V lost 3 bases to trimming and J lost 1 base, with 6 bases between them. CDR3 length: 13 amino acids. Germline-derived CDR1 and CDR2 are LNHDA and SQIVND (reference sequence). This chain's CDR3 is CASSIYGNTEAFF. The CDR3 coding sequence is TGTGCCAGTAGTATTTACGGGAACACTGAAGCTTTCTTT.

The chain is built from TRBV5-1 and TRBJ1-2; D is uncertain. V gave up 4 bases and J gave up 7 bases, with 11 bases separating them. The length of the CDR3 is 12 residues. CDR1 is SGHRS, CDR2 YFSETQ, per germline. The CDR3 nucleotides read TGCGCCAGCAGCCGGGCGGGCGCTGGCTACACCTTC. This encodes CASSRAGAGYTF.

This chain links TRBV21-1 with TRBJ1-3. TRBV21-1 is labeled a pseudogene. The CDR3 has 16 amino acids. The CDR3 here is CASSKDVANSGNTIYF. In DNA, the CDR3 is TGTGCCAGCAGCAAAGATGTAGCTAACTCTGGAAACACCATATATTTT.

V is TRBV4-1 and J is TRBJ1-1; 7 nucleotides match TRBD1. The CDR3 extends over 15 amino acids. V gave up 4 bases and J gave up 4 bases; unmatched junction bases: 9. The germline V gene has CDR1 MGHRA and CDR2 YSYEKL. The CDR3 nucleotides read TGCGCCAGCAGCCTGCCTCCAGGGGGAGTCACTGAAGCTTTCTTT. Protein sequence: CASSLPPGGVTEAFF.

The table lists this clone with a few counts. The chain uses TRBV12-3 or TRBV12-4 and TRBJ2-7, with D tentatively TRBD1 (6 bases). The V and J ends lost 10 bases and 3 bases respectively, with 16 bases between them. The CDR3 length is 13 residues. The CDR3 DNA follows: TGTGCCACCCACCGTACAGGGAACTACGAGCAGTACTTC. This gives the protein CATHRTGNYEQYF.

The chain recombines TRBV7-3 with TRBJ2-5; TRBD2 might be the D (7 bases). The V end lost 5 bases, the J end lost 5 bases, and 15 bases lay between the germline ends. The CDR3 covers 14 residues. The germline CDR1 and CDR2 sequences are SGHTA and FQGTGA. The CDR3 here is CASSQRGGKETQYF. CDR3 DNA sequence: TGTGCCAGCAGCCAAAGGGGGGGCAAGGAGACCCAGTACTTC.

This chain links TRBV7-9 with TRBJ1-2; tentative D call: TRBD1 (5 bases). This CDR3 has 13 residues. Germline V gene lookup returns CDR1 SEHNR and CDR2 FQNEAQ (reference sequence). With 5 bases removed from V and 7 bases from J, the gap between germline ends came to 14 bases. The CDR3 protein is CASSDQGLTGYTF. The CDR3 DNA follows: TGTGCCAGCAGCGACCAGGGACTCACTGGCTACACCTTC.

CDR3 nucleotide sequence: TGCGCCAGCAGCCCCAACGCCGGGACTAGATCCTACGAGCAGTACTTC. Translation gives CASSPNAGTRSYEQYF. The rearrangement joins TRBV4-1 to TRBJ2-7; 8 bases map to TRBD2. The ends lost 4 bases at V and 1 base at J; junction bases unmatched: 9. Germline CDR1 MGHRA, CDR2 YSYEKL. The CDR3 covers 16 residues.

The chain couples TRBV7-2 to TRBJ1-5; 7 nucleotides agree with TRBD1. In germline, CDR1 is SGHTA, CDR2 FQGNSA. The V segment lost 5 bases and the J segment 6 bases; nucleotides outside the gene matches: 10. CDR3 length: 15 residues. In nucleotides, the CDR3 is TGTGCCAGCAGCGCCTTTCAGGGGGGAGGTCAGCCCCAGCATTTT. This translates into CASSAFQGGGQPQHF.

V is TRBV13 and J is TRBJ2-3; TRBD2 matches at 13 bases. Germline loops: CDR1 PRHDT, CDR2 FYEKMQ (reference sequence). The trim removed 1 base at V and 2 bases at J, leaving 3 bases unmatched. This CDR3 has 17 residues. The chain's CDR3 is CASSLVLAGGPTDTQYF. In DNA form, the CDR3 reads TGTGCCAGCAGCTTAGTACTAGCGGGGGGGCCCACAGATACGCAGTATTTT. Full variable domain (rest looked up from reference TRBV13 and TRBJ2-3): AAGVIQSPRHLIKEKRETATLKCYPIPRHDTVYWYQQGPGQDPQFLISFYEKMQSDKGSIPDRFSAQQFSDYHSELNMSSLELGDSALYFCASSLVLAGGPTDTQYFGPGTRLTVL.